The 27 T cell receptor beta chains below all came from one sample that was sequenced in a study of blood T cell repertoires in COVID-19. Profiled with immunoSEQ multiplex PCR; TCRdb holds only in-frame clones, not every one. The sample shows over 250,000 clones, roughly nine tenths of them seen only once. Specimen: peripheral blood. The source of these receptors is a man aged 45-65 years with acute or convalescent COVID-19.

V and J are TRBV13 and TRBJ1-2; 7 nucleotides align to TRBD1. The CDR3 length is 17 residues. Unmatched junction bases numbered 18, after V lost 6 bases and J lost 5 bases. Germline V gene sequence: CDR1 PRHDT, CDR2 FYEKMQ (reference sequence). The CDR3 spells CASRHLDGKGAEYGYTF. The CDR3 nucleotides are TGTGCCAGCAGGCACCTAGACGGGAAGGGGGCGGAGTATGGCTACACCTTC.

This sequence joins TRBV5-1 and TRBJ1-5; a possible D gene is TRBD1 (5 bases). The germline CDR1 and CDR2 sequences are SGHRS and YFSETQ. This CDR3 region has 16 residues. Trimming stripped 0 bases from V and 2 bases from J, with 12 bases between. The DNA of the CDR3 is TGCGCCAGCAGCTTGGGTTCGGGGGGTGGCAATCAGCCCCAGCATTTT. Residues: CASSLGSGGGNQPQHF.

This chain links TRBV29-1 with TRBJ1-1; D remains ambiguous. The length of the CDR3 is 11 residues. The V and J ends lost 5 bases and 3 bases respectively, with 7 bases between them. The germline V gene encodes CDR1 SQVTM and CDR2 ANQGSEA. The CDR3 loop reads CSVSSYTEAFF. For the CDR3, the DNA is TGCAGCGTTTCCAGTTACACTGAAGCTTTCTTT.

The CDR3 is CASSHSGTDQPQHF. DNA for the CDR3: TGTGCCAGCAGCCATTCCGGTACCGATCAGCCCCAGCATTTT. This chain connects TRBV3-1 (or the pseudogene TRBV3-2) to TRBJ1-5; D is unclear. The CDR3 is 14 amino acids. Germline V gene data show CDR1 as LGHDT and CDR2 as YNNKEL (reference sequence). Between the trimmed V and J ends, which lost 3 bases and 5 bases, there was a span of 11 bases.

The rearrangement uses TRBV11-2 and TRBJ1-2; TRBD1 agrees at 7 bases. Germline assignment: CDR1 SGHAT and CDR2 FQNNGV. Trimming took 5 bases from V and 4 from J; bases not matched to a gene: 7. The CDR3 is 14 amino acids. CDR3 DNA: TGTGCCAGCAGCCTGGGACAGCGATTCTATGGCTACACCTTC. It translates to CASSLGQRFYGYTF.

The chain has TRBV10-1 and TRBJ1-3, with a weak D call TRBD1 (6 bases). This CDR3 is 15 amino acids long. Germline V gene lookup returns CDR1 WNHNN and CDR2 SYGVQD (reference sequence). With 10 bases removed from V and 0 bases from J, the gap between germline ends came to 16 bases. In DNA form, the CDR3 reads TGCGCCACCTCGACAGGACATAGCTCTGGAAACACCATATATTTT. This gives the protein CATSTGHSSGNTIYF.

The rearrangement joins TRBV19 to TRBJ2-7, with D maybe TRBD1 (6 bases). V lost 3 bases and J lost 6, with 15 bases in between. CDR3 length: 14 amino acids. CDR1 is LNHDA and CDR2 is SQIVND in the germline V gene (reference sequence). CDR3 in amino acids: CASSIPNRAGEQYF. CDR3 sequence (DNA): TGTGCCAGTAGTATTCCCAACAGGGCGGGCGAGCAGTACTTC.

The chain couples TRBV7-3 to TRBJ2-7, with 10 bases that match TRBD1. V dropped 4 bases and J dropped 3; count of bases not matched to a gene: 3. This CDR3 has 14 amino acids. Per germline, CDR1 SGHTA and CDR2 FQGTGA. The CDR3, as DNA: TGTGCCAGCAGCTCCGGGACAGGGGACTACGAGCAGTACTTC. Its translation: CASSSGTGDYEQYF. Complete variable domain (other parts from reference TRBV7-3 and TRBJ2-7): GAGVSQTPSNKVTEKGKYVELRCDPISGHTALYWYRQSLGQGPEFLIYFQGTGAADDSGLPNDRFFAVRPEGSVSTLKIQRTERGDSAVYLCASSSGTGDYEQYFGPGTRLTVT.

The genes are TRBV30 and TRBJ1-5; no clear D gene. CDR1 is GTSNPN and CDR2 is SVGIG in the germline V gene (reference sequence). The CDR3 has 13 residues. V was clipped by 0 bases and J by 9 bases, with 12 bases between them. The chain's CDR3 is CAWSVALRGPQHF. CDR3 nucleotide sequence: TGTGCCTGGAGTGTCGCCCTCAGAGGGCCCCAGCATTTT.

V and J are TRBV5-8 and TRBJ2-3; possibly TRBD1 for D (5 bases). The CDR3 is 15 residues long. Germline CDR1 SGHTS, CDR2 YDEGEE. Trimming took off 4 bases at V and 0 bases at J, with 12 bases between the two ends. The CDR3 DNA reads TGTGCCAGCAGCCGACAGACCTATAGCACAGATACGCAGTATTTT. This encodes CASSRQTYSTDTQYF.

This clone showed up just a few times. Distinct nucleotide sequences in the sample also encode this CDR3. The V call is TRBV7-9, the J call TRBJ1-6; D is undetermined. With 5 bases removed from V and 0 bases from J, the gap between germline ends came to 11 bases. This CDR3 comprises 16 residues. Per germline, CDR1 SEHNR and CDR2 FQNEAQ (reference sequence). CDR3: CASSPRGSSYNSPLHF. CDR3 coding DNA: TGTGCCAGCAGCCCGCGGGGAAGCTCCTATAATTCACCCCTCCACTTT.

The rearrangement uses TRBV10-3 and TRBJ2-5; a weak D match, TRBD2 (7 bases). Between the trimmed V and J ends, which lost 3 bases and 2 bases, there was a span of 19 bases. Germline V lookup: CDR1 ENHRY, CDR2 SYGVKD. The CDR3 totals 17 residues. This CDR3 is CAISDGRGGRAQETQYF. For the CDR3, the DNA is TGTGCCATCAGTGATGGTCGCGGGGGCCGCGCTCAAGAGACCCAGTACTTC.

This chain uses TRBV18 with TRBJ1-5; D is possibly TRBD1 (6 bases). Per germline, CDR1 KGHSH and CDR2 LQKENI. V lost 4 bases and J lost 2, with 9 bases in between. The CDR3 spans 14 residues. The CDR3 DNA reads as TGTGCCAGCTCACAGGCAGGGGGCAATCAGCCCCAGCATTTT. This sequence encodes CASSQAGGNQPQHF.

V usage is TRBV6-5 and J usage is TRBJ2-1; TRBD2 matches 9 bases. The CDR3 spans 15 residues. CDR1 and CDR2 (germline): MNHEY, SVGAGI. The V segment lost 4 bases and the J segment 2 bases; nucleotides outside the gene matches: 3. The CDR3 loop reads CASSSQRGAYNEQFF. In nucleotides, the CDR3 is TGTGCCAGCAGTTCGCAGCGGGGGGCCTACAATGAGCAGTTCTTC.

This clone appeared a few times. The chain couples TRBV7-9 to TRBJ2-5; TRBD2 matches at 7 bases. The CDR3 has 14 residues. With V trimmed by 11 bases and J by 4 bases, 13 bases remained unmatched. The germline gives CDR1 SEHNR, CDR2 FQNEAQ (reference sequence). The DNA of the CDR3 is TGTGCCTATGGTTCAAGCGGGGACCGAGAGACCCAGTACTTC. Translating it yields CAYGSSGDRETQYF.

This chain links TRBV5-1 with TRBJ2-1, with 8 bases fitting TRBD2. Per germline, CDR1 SGHRS and CDR2 YFSETQ. V trimming: 0 bases; J trimming: 8 bases; junction bases outside the gene matches: 10. There are 16 residues in the CDR3. The CDR3 sequence: CASSLAGGVPSYEQFF. The DNA of the CDR3 is TGCGCCAGCAGCTTGGCGGGGGGGGTTCCCTCTTATGAGCAGTTCTTC.

The V and J genes are TRBV5-6 and TRBJ2-7, with D perhaps TRBD1 (5 bases). V gave up 2 bases and J gave up 2 bases, with 11 bases separating them. The germline V gene encodes CDR1 SGHDT and CDR2 YYEEEE. The CDR3 loop spans 14 amino acids. This chain's CDR3 is CASSLSAGTYEQYF. As DNA, the CDR3 is TGTGCCAGCAGCTTATCGGCAGGGACCTACGAGCAGTACTTC.

The V gene is TRBV2, the J gene TRBJ1-4; D is ambiguous. The CDR3 has 15 residues. V was shortened by 4 bases and J by 5 bases, with 14 bases between the two germline ends. CDR1 and CDR2 from the germline V gene are SNHLY and FYNNEI. The CDR3, as DNA: TGTGCCAGCAGTGTTTGGGGATCGGGAAATGAAAAACTGTTTTTT. Residues: CASSVWGSGNEKLFF.

The V and J genes are TRBV4-2 and TRBJ1-3; no firm D call. With 0 bases removed from V and 4 bases from J, the gap between germline ends came to 10 bases. Germline lookup yields CDR1 LGHNA and CDR2 YNFKEQ. CDR3 length: 15 amino acids. CDR3 DNA: TGTGCCAGCAGCCAAGAGGAGGTATTGGGAAACACCATATATTTT. It codes for CASSQEEVLGNTIYF.

The rearrangement links TRBV5-1 to TRBJ2-7; 7 nucleotides agree with TRBD1. The V gene's germline CDR1 is SGHRS and CDR2 YFSETQ. This CDR3 comprises 14 residues. V lost 4 bases, J lost 5 bases, and 9 bases stayed unmatched. This CDR3 reads CASSDLTGNHEQYF. The CDR3 DNA sequence: TGCGCCAGCAGCGACCTGACAGGGAACCACGAGCAGTACTTC.

This chain joins TRBV5-4 and TRBJ2-3; D possibly corresponds to TRBD1 (6 bases). V was pared by 1 base and J by 10 bases, with 13 bases between. This CDR3 is 13 amino acids long. The V gene's germline CDR1 is SGHNT and CDR2 YYREEE (reference sequence). The CDR3 spells CASSLPKGESQYF. In nucleotides, the CDR3 is TGTGCCAGCAGCTTGCCGAAGGGGGAGTCGCAGTATTTT.

The J gene is TRBJ2-7, the V gene TRBV27; TRBD1 might be the D (5 bases). The germline V gene encodes CDR1 MNHEY and CDR2 SMNVEV (reference sequence). The CDR3 spans 15 residues. V was shortened by 2 bases and J by 6 bases, with 17 bases between the two germline ends. DNA for the CDR3: TGTGCCAGCAGTTTAGTCCCAGGGTTAAGTGGCGAGCAGTACTTC. Its translation: CASSLVPGLSGEQYF.

CDR3 in DNA: TGTGCCAGCAGCCCCCGGGAGCCTCCCTACGAGCAGTACTTC. It translates to CASSPREPPYEQYF. The J gene is TRBJ2-7, the V gene TRBV7-2; tentative D call: TRBD2 (6 bases). The CDR3 loop spans 14 amino acids. V was cut by 5 bases and J by 2 bases, with 13 bases left in between. Germline lookup yields CDR1 SGHTA and CDR2 FQGNSA. Filled out from reference TRBV7-2 and TRBJ2-7, the complete variable domain reads GAGVSQSPSNKVTEKGKDVELRCDPISGHTALYWYRQSLGQGLEFLIYFQGNSAPDKSGLPSDRFSAERTGGSVSTLTIQRTQQEDSAVYLCASSPREPPYEQYFGPGTRLTVT.

The V call is TRBV2, the J call TRBJ1-1, with D possibly TRBD1 on 6 matching bases. V lost 6 bases and J lost 8, with 16 bases in between. Germline V gives CDR1 SNHLY, CDR2 FYNNEI. The CDR3 is 13 amino acids. This CDR3 is CASSQPGEGEAFF. DNA for the CDR3: TGTGCCAGCAGCCAGCCAGGGGAAGGCGAAGCTTTCTTT.

The chain couples TRBV11-2 to TRBJ1-5, with a tentative D call TRBD1 (5 bases). This CDR3 is built from 16 residues. CDR1 and CDR2 from the germline V gene are SGHAT and FQNNGV. Trimming cost V 0 bases and J 4 bases, with 13 bases left between them. The CDR3 DNA sequence: TGTGCCAGCAGCTTAGATGGAGGGGTCAGGAATCAGCCCCAGCATTTT. Protein product: CASSLDGGVRNQPQHF.

The chain employs TRBV6-5 and TRBJ1-5; D gene ambiguous. Per the germline V gene, CDR1 is MNHEY and CDR2 is SVGAGI. CDR3 length equals 12 residues. The V end was cut by 7 bases, the J end by 7 bases, with 11 bases between. This CDR3 reads CASNWGEQPQHF. CDR3 sequence (DNA): TGTGCCAGCAACTGGGGAGAGCAGCCCCAGCATTTT.

This clone appeared a single time. The rearrangement links TRBV29-1 to TRBJ2-5; D perhaps matches TRBD1 (6 bases). There are 15 residues in the CDR3. V lost 5 bases, J lost 1 base, and 17 bases lay in between. Germline CDR1 reads SQVTM; CDR2 reads ANQGSEA. Written as DNA, the CDR3 is TGCAGCGTTCGATTGTGGGGGACACCCCAAGAGACCCAGTACTTC. Translated, it gives CSVRLWGTPQETQYF.